The rows below give T cell receptor beta chains drawn from one sample of a study of CD8 T cells in Susac syndrome. TCRdb used MiXCR to reprocess the immunoSEQ multiplex PCR reads, holding one entry per CDR3 protein. Of 150,000 to 200,000 distinct CDR3 sequences in the sample, approximately 93% are singletons; the top ten hold around 0.1%. What was sequenced was CD4+ T cells from PBMCs. The receptors were gathered from a human donor with multiple sclerosis. CDR3s include the opening cysteine and the closing phenylalanine or tryptophan. The order of the fields is CDR3 protein, CDR3 DNA, V gene, J gene, clone size, D gene. D genes are given only for firm matches. Some rows mark clone size as missing; the rest say once, few, many or name a class of expanded clone.

CDR3: CAISARGGKHEQFF
DNA: TGTGCCATCAGTGCGCGGGGGGGGAAACATGAGCAGTTCTTC
V: TRBV10-3
J: TRBJ2-1
size: NA
D: TRBD2

CDR3: CASSPGTGLGTDTQYF
DNA: TGTGCCAGCAGTCCCGGGACAGGGTTGGGCACAGATACGCAGTATTTT
V: TRBV12-3/TRBV12-4
J: TRBJ2-3
size: NA
D: TRBD1

CDR3: CASSSLQGQSQFF
DNA: TGTGCCAGCAGTTCCCTTCAGGGACAGTCGCAGTTCTTC
V: TRBV27
J: TRBJ2-1
size: NA
D: TRBD1

CDR3: CASSQVIREWDEQFF
DNA: TGTGCCAGCAGCCAAGTTATCCGGGAGTGGGATGAGCAGTTCTTC
V: TRBV4-2
J: TRBJ2-1
size: NA
D: NA

CDR3: CASSGGGLRFGTEAFF
DNA: TGTGCCAGCAGTGGGGGGGGGCTTAGGTTTGGCACTGAAGCTTTCTTT
V: TRBV7-2
J: TRBJ1-1
size: NA
D: NA

CDR3: CASKDRGSYGYTF
DNA: TGTGCCAGTAAGGACAGGGGTAGCTATGGCTACACCTTC
V: TRBV19
J: TRBJ1-2
size: NA
D: TRBD1

CDR3: CASSWGPGQGNTEAFF
DNA: TGTGCCAGCAGTTGGGGGCCGGGACAGGGGAACACTGAAGCTTTCTTT
V: TRBV12-3/TRBV12-4
J: TRBJ1-1
size: NA
D: TRBD1

CDR3: CASSPGQSGQPQHF
DNA: TGTGCCAGCAGTCCCGGACAGTCGGGGCAGCCCCAGCATTTT
V: TRBV2
J: TRBJ1-5
size: NA
D: NA

CDR3: CASRGLAGAYEQYF
DNA: TGTGCCAGCAGGGGACTAGCGGGAGCCTACGAGCAGTACTTC
V: TRBV2
J: TRBJ2-7
size: NA
D: TRBD2

CDR3: CASSQTGLLVQYF
DNA: TGTGCCAGCAGTCAGACAGGGCTCCTCGTTCAGTACTTC
V: TRBV12-3/TRBV12-4
J: TRBJ2-4
size: NA
D: TRBD1

CDR3: CASSRSGTGAQYF
DNA: TGCGCCAGCAGTCGCTCCGGGACAGGGGCGCAGTATTTT
V: TRBV4-1
J: TRBJ2-3
size: NA
D: TRBD1

CDR3: CASSQLRWVREKLFF
DNA: TGTGCCAGCAGCCAACTTCGGTGGGTACGAGAAAAACTGTTTTTT
V: TRBV6-5
J: TRBJ1-4
size: NA
D: NA

CDR3: CASSLFPNYGYTF
DNA: TGTGCCAGCAGTTTATTTCCGAACTATGGCTACACCTTC
V: TRBV28
J: TRBJ1-2
size: NA
D: NA

CDR3: CATGDQETQYF
DNA: TGTGCCACGGGGGACCAAGAGACCCAGTACTTC
V: TRBV10-3
J: TRBJ2-5
size: NA
D: NA

CDR3: CASSYYGEPLHF
DNA: TGTGCCAGCAGCTACTACGGGGAACCCCTCCACTTT
V: TRBV7-6
J: TRBJ1-6
size: NA
D: NA

CDR3: CASSSLPGLSYNEQFF
DNA: TGTGCCAGCAGCTCCCTACCGGGACTCTCCTACAATGAGCAGTTCTTC
V: TRBV5-6
J: TRBJ2-1
size: NA
D: NA

CDR3: CSAWDRARAQHF
DNA: TGCAGTGCTTGGGACAGGGCTCGGGCCCAGCATTTT
V: TRBV20-1
J: TRBJ1-5
size: NA
D: TRBD1

CDR3: CSVSSGGWETQYF
DNA: TGCAGCGTTTCCTCGGGGGGCTGGGAGACCCAGTACTTC
V: TRBV29-1
J: TRBJ2-5
size: NA
D: NA

CDR3: CSAWQSGNGENIQYF
DNA: TGCAGTGCCTGGCAGTCGGGGAATGGGGAAAACATTCAGTACTTC
V: TRBV20-1
J: TRBJ2-4
size: NA
D: NA

CDR3: CASNYRGLLYF
DNA: TGTGCCAGCAACTACAGGGGTCTACTGTACTTC
V: TRBV2
J: TRBJ2-4
size: NA
D: TRBD1

CDR3: CASSSQGDEKLFF
DNA: TGTGCCAGCAGTTCCCAGGGAGACGAAAAACTGTTTTTT
V: TRBV27
J: TRBJ1-4
size: NA
D: NA

CDR3: CSARTSGEADTQYF
DNA: TGCAGTGCTAGGACTAGCGGGGAGGCAGATACGCAGTATTTT
V: TRBV20-1
J: TRBJ2-3
size: NA
D: TRBD2

CDR3: CAWMESGNTIYF
DNA: TGTGCCTGGATGGAGTCTGGAAACACCATATATTTT
V: TRBV30
J: TRBJ1-3
size: once
D: NA

CDR3: CASSLEGDTGANVLTF
DNA: TGCGCCAGCAGCTTGGAGGGTGATACTGGGGCCAACGTCCTGACTTTC
V: TRBV5-1
J: TRBJ2-6
size: NA
D: NA

CDR3: CASSLWAGENTEAFF
DNA: TGTGCCAGCAGTTTATGGGCAGGGGAGAACACTGAAGCTTTCTTT
V: TRBV28
J: TRBJ1-1
size: once
D: NA

CDR3: CAWSVYYGYTF
DNA: TGTGCCTGGAGTGTTTACTATGGCTACACCTTC
V: TRBV30
J: TRBJ1-2
size: NA
D: NA

CDR3: CASSTTPGQSKNTEAFF
DNA: TGTGCCAGTAGTACAACACCGGGACAGTCGAAGAACACTGAAGCTTTCTTT
V: TRBV19
J: TRBJ1-1
size: NA
D: TRBD1

CDR3: CSALNNDIQYF
DNA: TGCAGTGCCTTGAACAATGACATTCAGTACTTC
V: TRBV20-1
J: TRBJ2-4
size: NA
D: NA

CDR3: CAISESPNEKLFF
DNA: TGTGCCATCAGTGAGTCCCCTAATGAAAAACTGTTTTTT
V: TRBV10-3
J: TRBJ1-4
size: NA
D: NA

CDR3: CASSHPTGLAGINEQFF
DNA: TGCGCCAGCAGCCATCCCACGGGACTAGCGGGAATTAATGAGCAGTTCTTC
V: TRBV4-1
J: TRBJ2-1
size: NA
D: TRBD2

CDR3: CASSPPAAGVSGEQFF
DNA: TGTGCCAGCTCACCACCGGCAGCGGGAGTTTCCGGGGAGCAGTTCTTC
V: TRBV18
J: TRBJ2-1
size: NA
D: TRBD2

CDR3: CASSFLLGGVNEQFF
DNA: TGCGCCAGCAGCTTTTTACTAGGGGGAGTTAATGAGCAGTTCTTC
V: TRBV5-1
J: TRBJ2-1
size: NA
D: NA

CDR3: CASSQDRGRAATNEKLFF
DNA: TGTGCCAGCAGCCAAGATCGCGGCAGGGCTGCAACTAATGAAAAACTGTTTTTT
V: TRBV4-2
J: TRBJ1-4
size: NA
D: NA

CDR3: CASSLQGMSTEAFF
DNA: TGTGCCAGCAGCTTACAGGGTATGAGCACTGAAGCTTTCTTT
V: TRBV7-8
J: TRBJ1-1
size: NA
D: NA

CDR3: CSARWGTEAFF
DNA: TGCAGTGCTAGATGGGGAACTGAAGCTTTCTTT
V: TRBV20-1
J: TRBJ1-1
size: NA
D: NA

CDR3: CSARQWGGEQYF
DNA: TGCAGTGCCAGACAGTGGGGGGGCGAGCAGTACTTC
V: TRBV20-1
J: TRBJ2-7
size: NA
D: TRBD2

CDR3: CASSPSGANEKLFF
DNA: TGTGCCAGCAGCCCCTCGGGTGCTAATGAAAAACTGTTTTTT
V: TRBV7-8
J: TRBJ1-4
size: NA
D: NA

CDR3: CASSPQSRLAGGREQYF
DNA: TGTGCCAGCAGCCCCCAATCGAGACTAGCGGGGGGACGGGAGCAGTACTTC
V: TRBV4-2
J: TRBJ2-7
size: NA
D: TRBD2

CDR3: CASSLVNTEAFF
DNA: TGTGCCAGCAGTTTGGTCAACACTGAAGCTTTCTTT
V: TRBV28
J: TRBJ1-1
size: few
D: NA

CDR3: CASSYSSGGGETQYF
DNA: TGTGCCAGCAGTTACTCGTCCGGTGGCGGGGAGACCCAGTACTTC
V: TRBV6-6
J: TRBJ2-5
size: once
D: NA

CDR3: CASSYYGQPQHF
DNA: TGTGCCAGCAGTTACTACGGTCAGCCCCAGCATTTT
V: TRBV6-2/TRBV6-3
J: TRBJ1-5
size: NA
D: NA

CDR3: CATSDRGIRPGEQFF
DNA: TGTGCCACCAGTGATCGGGGGATCCGGCCCGGAGAGCAGTTCTTC
V: TRBV24-1
J: TRBJ2-1
size: once
D: NA

CDR3: CASSPGLYEQYF
DNA: TGTGCCAGCAGTCCTGGGCTCTACGAGCAGTACTTC
V: TRBV28
J: TRBJ2-7
size: NA
D: NA

CDR3: CASSRLGQGSYEQYF
DNA: TGTGCCAGCAGCCGACTGGGACAGGGCTCCTACGAGCAGTACTTC
V: TRBV11-2
J: TRBJ2-7
size: NA
D: TRBD1

CDR3: CASRGGWEYNEQFF
DNA: TGTGCCAGCAGGGGGGGGTGGGAGTACAATGAGCAGTTCTTC
V: TRBV27
J: TRBJ2-1
size: NA
D: TRBD2

CDR3: CSVAGQMNTEAFF
DNA: TGCAGCGTCGCCGGACAGATGAACACTGAAGCTTTCTTT
V: TRBV29-1
J: TRBJ1-1
size: NA
D: NA